This T cell receptor (beta chain) was recorded in a study of T cells after yellow fever vaccination. TCRdb itself ran the 5' RACE reads through MiXCR, one entry per CDR3 protein. The table lists 500,000 to 650,000 distinct CDR3 sequences, roughly an eighth of them singletons. This clonotype was counted many times. The sequenced sample was PBMCs, obtained on the day of the yellow fever booster vaccination. The receptor was isolated from a man in his thirties or forties who received the YFV17D yellow fever vaccine.

The CDR3 here is CSAIGLAGSNEQFF. The DNA for the CDR3 is TGCAGTGCTATCGGACTAGCGGGCAGCAATGAGCAGTTCTTC. This chain uses TRBV20-1 with TRBJ2-1; TRBD2 matches 11 bases. CDR3 length equals 14 residues. Germline V gives CDR1 DFQATT, CDR2 SNEGSKA (reference sequence). V shed 4 bases and J 6 bases; nucleotides not matched to a gene: 5.